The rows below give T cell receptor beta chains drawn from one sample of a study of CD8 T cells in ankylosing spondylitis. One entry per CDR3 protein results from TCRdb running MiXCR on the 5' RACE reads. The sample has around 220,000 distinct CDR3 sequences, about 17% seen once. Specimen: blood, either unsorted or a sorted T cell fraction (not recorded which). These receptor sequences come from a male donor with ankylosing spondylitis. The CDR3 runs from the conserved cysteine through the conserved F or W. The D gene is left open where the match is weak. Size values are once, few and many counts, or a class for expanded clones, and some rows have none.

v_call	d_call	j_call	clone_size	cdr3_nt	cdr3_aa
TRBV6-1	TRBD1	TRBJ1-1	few	TGTGCCAGCAGTGAAGGGACAGGGGGTACTGAAGCTTTCTTT	CASSEGTGGTEAFF
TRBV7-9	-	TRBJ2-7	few	TGTGCCAGCAGCTTAGTATCGGGATCCTCCTACGAGCAGTACTTC	CASSLVSGSSYEQYF
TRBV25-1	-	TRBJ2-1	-	TGTGCCAGCAGTGAATTGGCCCCCATGGAGGACAATGAGCAGTTCTTC	CASSELAPMEDNEQFF
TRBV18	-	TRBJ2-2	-	TGTGCCAGCTCACCACCAACTGGGGGCGACGCCGGGGAGCTGTTTTTT	CASSPPTGGDAGELFF
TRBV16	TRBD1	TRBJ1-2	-	TGTGCCAGCAGCCAATGGGAGCGGGACAGGGGACCTAATTCCTATGGCTACACCTTC	CASSQWERDRGPNSYGYTF
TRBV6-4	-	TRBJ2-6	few	TGTGCCAGCAGTGAAAAAGGACTCTCTGGGGCCAACGTCCTGACTTTC	CASSEKGLSGANVLTF
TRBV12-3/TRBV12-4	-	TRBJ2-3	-	TGTGCCAGCAGTTTAGCAGGGGCGGACACAGATACGCAGTATTTT	CASSLAGADTDTQYF
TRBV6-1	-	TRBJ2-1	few	TGTGCCAGCAGCCAACTCAGGGGACATGAGCAGTTCTTC	CASSQLRGHEQFF
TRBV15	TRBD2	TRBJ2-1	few	TGTGCCACCAGCAGCTCCGGGGGGGCTCACAATGAGCAGTTCTTC	CATSSSGGAHNEQFF
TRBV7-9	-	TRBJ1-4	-	TGTGCCAGCAGCTTAGTAGCGGGAACTAATGAAAAACTGTTTTTT	CASSLVAGTNEKLFF
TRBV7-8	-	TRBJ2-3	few	TGTGCCAGCAGCCCCAGGGTATCTACAGATACGCAGTATTTT	CASSPRVSTDTQYF
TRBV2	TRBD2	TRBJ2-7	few	TGTGCCAGCAGAACCAAAGGGACTAGCGGGCCTGACCGACCTTACGAGCAGTACTTC	CASRTKGTSGPDRPYEQYF
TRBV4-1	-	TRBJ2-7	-	TGCGCCAGCAGCCAAGACCCTACACATACCTACGAGCAGTACTTC	CASSQDPTHTYEQYF
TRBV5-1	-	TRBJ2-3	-	TGCGCCAGCAGCGTAACAGGTCCCACAGATACGCAGTATTTT	CASSVTGPTDTQYF
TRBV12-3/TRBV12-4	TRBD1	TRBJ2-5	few	TGTGCCAGCAGTCAGGGACAGGACCAGACCCAGTACTTC	CASSQGQDQTQYF
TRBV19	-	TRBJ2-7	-	TGTGCCAGTAGTATTGGTGGGGCGTCTGAGCAGTACTTC	CASSIGGASEQYF
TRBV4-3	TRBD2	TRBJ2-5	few	TGCGCCAGCAGCCAAGATCGGGGAGGGACGGAGACCCAGTACTTC	CASSQDRGGTETQYF
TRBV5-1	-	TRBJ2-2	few	TGCGCCAGCAGCTTTGTATGGGAAAGCAACACCGGGGAGCTGTTTTTT	CASSFVWESNTGELFF
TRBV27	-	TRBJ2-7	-	TGTGCCAGCAGTTTCGGGTTCGGGGATTACGAGCAGTACTTC	CASSFGFGDYEQYF
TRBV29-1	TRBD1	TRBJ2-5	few	TGCAGCGCCCGGACAGGGGGCGAGGGGACCCAGTACTTC	CSARTGGEGTQYF
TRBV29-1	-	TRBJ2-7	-	TGCAGCGTTCGTGGTGGCTCCTACGAGCAGTACTTC	CSVRGGSYEQYF
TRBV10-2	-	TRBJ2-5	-	TGCGCCAGCAGTCCAAGCCAGGGAACAGAGACCCAGTACTTC	CASSPSQGTETQYF
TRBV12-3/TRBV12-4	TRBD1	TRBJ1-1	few	TGTGCCAGCAGTCCGACAGGGGATAACACTGAAGCTTTCTTT	CASSPTGDNTEAFF
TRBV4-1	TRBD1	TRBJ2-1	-	TGCGCCAGCAGAAGGACAGGGGGCATGTATGAGCAGTTCTTC	CASRRTGGMYEQFF
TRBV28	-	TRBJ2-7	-	TGTGCCAGCAGTGCATTCGGGATCTACGAGCAGTACTTC	CASSAFGIYEQYF
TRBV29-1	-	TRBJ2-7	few	TGCAGCGAAGACAGGACCTACGGGGAGCAGTACTTC	CSEDRTYGEQYF
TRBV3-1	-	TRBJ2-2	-	TGTGCCAGCAGCCAAAGGTCCCTCGGAACCGGGGAGCTGTTTTTT	CASSQRSLGTGELFF
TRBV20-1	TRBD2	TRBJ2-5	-	TGCAGTGCTATCGGACTAGCGGCTACCCAGTACTTC	CSAIGLAATQYF
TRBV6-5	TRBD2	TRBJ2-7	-	TGTGCCAGCAGTTACTCATTAGCGGGAGGGTACGAGCAGTACTTC	CASSYSLAGGYEQYF
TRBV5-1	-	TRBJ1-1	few	TGCGCCAGCAGCTTGCAAGGTGCGGTGAACACTGAAGCTTTCTTT	CASSLQGAVNTEAFF
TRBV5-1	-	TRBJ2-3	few	TGCGCCAGCAGCTTCACAGCTTTACCGGCAGATACGCAGTATTTT	CASSFTALPADTQYF
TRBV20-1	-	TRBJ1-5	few	TGCAGTGCTAGAGAACCGGAGGGGGGCAATCAGCCCCAGCATTTT	CSAREPEGGNQPQHF
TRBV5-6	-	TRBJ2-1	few	TGTGCCAGCAGCTTGACGATTTACAATGAGCAGTTCTTC	CASSLTIYNEQFF
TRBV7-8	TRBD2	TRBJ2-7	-	TGTGCCAGCAGCTTACTAGCGGGAGGGCCCGGCGACGAGCAGTACTTC	CASSLLAGGPGDEQYF
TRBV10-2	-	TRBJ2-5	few	TGCGCCAGCAGTGAGGACAGCGAAGAGACCCAGTACTTC	CASSEDSEETQYF
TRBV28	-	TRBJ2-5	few	TGTGCCAGCAGTTTATATCGCGGCGGGACATCCCAAGAGACCCAGTACTTC	CASSLYRGGTSQETQYF